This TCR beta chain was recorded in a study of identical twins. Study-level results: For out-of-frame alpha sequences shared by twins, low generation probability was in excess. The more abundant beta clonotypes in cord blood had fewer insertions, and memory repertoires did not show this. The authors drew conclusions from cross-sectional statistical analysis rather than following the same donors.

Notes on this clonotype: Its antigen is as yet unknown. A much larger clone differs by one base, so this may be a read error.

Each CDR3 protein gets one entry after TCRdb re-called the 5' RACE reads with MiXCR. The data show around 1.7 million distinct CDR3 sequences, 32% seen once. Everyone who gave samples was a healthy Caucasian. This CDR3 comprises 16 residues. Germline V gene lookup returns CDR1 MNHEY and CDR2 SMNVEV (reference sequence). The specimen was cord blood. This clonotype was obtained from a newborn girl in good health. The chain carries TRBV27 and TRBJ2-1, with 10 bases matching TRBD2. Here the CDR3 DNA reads TGTGCCGGCAGTTTTACCGGGACTAGCGTGAACAATGAGCAGTTCTTC. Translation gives CAGSFTGTSVNNEQFF.